Shown below are 31 T cell receptor beta chains from a single sample sequenced in a study of identical twins. TCRdb used MiXCR to reprocess the 5' RACE reads, holding one entry per CDR3 protein. The sample contains hundreds of thousands of distinct CDR3 sequences, over 5% of which appear only once. Specimen: naive T cells sorted from blood. Source of these receptors: a man between 18 and 35 years old in good health.

This clonotype was seen at least ten times. V usage is TRBV6-1 and J usage is TRBJ1-5; 9 positions match TRBD1. V dropped 5 bases and J dropped 10; count of bases not matched to a gene: 6. The CDR3 length is 13 residues. CDR1 is MNHNS and CDR2 is SASEGT in the germline V gene. For the CDR3, the DNA is TGTGCCAGCAGTCCGGACAGGGGAAGACCCCAGCATTTT. It codes for CASSPDRGRPQHF.

The rearrangement links TRBV5-5 to TRBJ2-2, with 7 nucleotides matching TRBD2. This CDR3 spans 15 amino acids. CDR1 and CDR2 (germline): SGHKS, YYEKEE (reference sequence). V was pared by 6 bases and J by 5 bases, with 10 bases of the junction left unmatched. The CDR3 coding sequence is TGTGCCAGCATCGGACTAGGAGGTGGGACCGGGGAGCTGTTTTTT. Translation gives CASIGLGGGTGELFF.

This clonotype appeared many times. The chain links TRBV9 to TRBJ2-1; D not certain. From germline, CDR1 is SGDLS and CDR2 YYNGEE. This CDR3 contains 16 residues. V lost 2 bases and J 7 bases, leaving 19 bases between the germline ends. Here the CDR3 reads CASSVLWGSTGNEQFF. In DNA form, the CDR3 reads TGTGCCAGCAGCGTCCTATGGGGAAGTACGGGTAATGAGCAGTTCTTC. Using reference TRBV9 and TRBJ2-1 for the parts outside the CDR3, the full variable domain is DSGVTQTPKHLITATGQRVTLRCSPRSGDLSVYWYQQSLDQGLQFLIQYYNGEERAKGNILERFSAQQFPDLHSELNLSSLELGDSALYFCASSVLWGSTGNEQFFGPGTRLTVL.

This chain connects TRBV11-1 to TRBJ2-5, with D unclear. Germline CDR1 is SGHAT and CDR2 is FQDESV (reference sequence). Trimming left V 2 bases short and J 1 base short, with 8 bases between. CDR3 length: 14 amino acids. CDR3 DNA sequence: TGTGCCAGCAGCTTAACAGACGGCCAAGAGACCCAGTACTTC. It specifies CASSLTDGQETQYF.

There are many counts of this clonotype. The chain recombines TRBV12-3 or TRBV12-4 with TRBJ1-1; tentatively, D is TRBD1 (6 bases). There are 14 residues in the CDR3. V lost 7 bases to trimming and J lost 1 base, with 13 bases between them. CDR3 sequence: CASKGSRGNTEAFF. The CDR3 DNA is TGTGCCAGCAAAGGCTCCAGGGGGAACACTGAAGCTTTCTTT.

The chain links TRBV11-2 to TRBJ2-5, with 7 bases matching TRBD2. This CDR3 comprises 14 residues. The germline gives CDR1 SGHAT, CDR2 FQNNGV. Unmatched junction bases numbered 9, after V lost 6 bases and J lost 5 bases. The CDR3 is CASRLNGGGETQYF. The CDR3 region has the DNA TGTGCCAGCAGGCTAAATGGGGGGGGGGAGACCCAGTACTTC.

This clonotype occurred many times. The chain combines TRBV20-1 with TRBJ2-1; D is unclear. The V end lost 2 bases, the J end lost 0 bases, and 8 bases lay between the germline ends. Germline CDR1 reads DFQATT; CDR2 reads SNEGSKA (reference sequence). This CDR3 region has 14 residues. The DNA of the CDR3 is TGCAGTGCTAGATGGCGGATCTCCTACAATGAGCAGTTCTTC. It specifies CSARWRISYNEQFF.

There are many counts of this clonotype. V is TRBV6-5 and J is TRBJ2-7; D not resolved. V lost 7 bases and J lost 0, with 7 bases in between. The CDR3 consists of 12 residues. Germline assignment: CDR1 MNHEY and CDR2 SVGAGI. CDR3 bases: TGTGCCAGCACAAGTGCCTCCTACGAGCAGTACGTC. It is translated as CASTSASYEQYV.

The sample holds a few counts of this clonotype. This chain uses TRBV15 with TRBJ2-2; the D gene is possibly TRBD1 (6 bases). This CDR3 is built from 15 residues. Germline loops: CDR1 LNHNV, CDR2 YYDKDF (reference sequence). Trimming cost V 5 bases and J 6 bases, with 16 bases left between them. The CDR3 loop reads CATSAIQGSPGELFF. Here the CDR3 DNA reads TGTGCCACCAGCGCAATACAGGGTTCTCCCGGGGAGCTGTTTTTT.

This clonotype was observed at least ten times. The V gene is TRBV24-1, the J gene TRBJ2-1, with 15 bases matching TRBD2. V lost 3 bases, J lost 7 bases, and 6 bases stayed unmatched. Germline V CDR1 and CDR2: KGHDR, SFDVKD. The CDR3 is made up of 17 amino acids. CDR3 sequence reads: CATSDDGTSGRQNEQFF. CDR3 coding DNA: TGTGCCACCAGTGATGACGGGACTAGCGGGAGGCAGAATGAGCAGTTCTTC.

This chain uses TRBV11-2 with TRBJ2-3; 7 bases agree with TRBD1. The CDR3 runs 15 residues. Germline V gene lookup returns CDR1 SGHAT and CDR2 FQNNGV. V trimming: 4 bases; J trimming: 5 bases; junction bases outside the gene matches: 9. CDR3 DNA: TGTGCCAGCAGCTCTTACGACAGGGTGGGAGATACGCAGTATTTT. Amino acid sequence: CASSSYDRVGDTQYF.

This clonotype was counted between two and nine times. The V gene is TRBV6-2 or TRBV6-3, the J gene TRBJ2-1; D is undetermined. Looked up from germline, CDR1 is MNHEY and CDR2 is SVGEGT. The CDR3 spans 14 residues. V was pared by 6 bases and J by 5 bases, with 14 bases between. The CDR3 DNA reads TGTGCCAGCAGCCCGCTGGGTCGGGACAATGAGCAGTTCTTC. It encodes CASSPLGRDNEQFF.

The chain recombines TRBV30 with TRBJ2-1; D gene unclear. V lost 6 bases, J lost 4 bases, and 13 bases lay in between. This CDR3 is built from 13 residues. Germline CDR1 GTSNPN, CDR2 SVGIG (reference sequence). Here the CDR3 reads CACQRTQYNEQFF. For the CDR3, the DNA is TGTGCCTGTCAGAGGACCCAGTACAATGAGCAGTTCTTC.

The gene calls are TRBV7-8 and TRBJ2-7, with D possibly TRBD2 on 6 matching bases. Germline CDR1 is SGHVS and CDR2 is FQNEAQ. V was cut by 4 bases and J by 2 bases, with 18 bases left in between. This CDR3 spans 16 amino acids. The CDR3 DNA follows: TGTGCCAGCAGCTCCCTTAGCGGAAAATCGCCCTACGAGCAGTACGTC. This sequence encodes CASSSLSGKSPYEQYV.

This clonotype was picked up many times. This sequence joins TRBV5-1 and TRBJ2-5; no definite D call. Germline V CDR1 and CDR2: SGHRS, YFSETQ. The CDR3 sequence is 13 residues long. Trimming cost V 4 bases and J 1 base, with 8 bases left between them. In nucleotides, the CDR3 is TGCGCCAGCAGCGCCCGAGTCCAAGAGACCCAGTACTTC. Translating it yields CASSARVQETQYF.

This clonotype has a handful of counts. The CDR3 coding sequence is TGTGCCAGCTCACCACGTCAGATCCCCTACAATGAGCAGTTCTTC. Encoded protein: CASSPRQIPYNEQFF. The chain employs TRBV18 and TRBJ2-1; D not certain. CDR1 KGHSH and CDR2 LQKENI come from the germline V gene. The CDR3 runs to 15 residues. V lost 1 base and J 2 bases, leaving 9 bases between the germline ends. Filled out from reference TRBV18 and TRBJ2-1, the complete variable domain reads NAGVMQNPRHLVRRRGQEARLRCSPMKGHSHVYWYRQLPEEGLKFMVYLQKENIIDESGMPKERFSAEFPKEGPSILRIQQVVRGDSAAYFCASSPRQIPYNEQFFGPGTRLTVL.

At least ten counts were recorded for this clonotype. The rearrangement uses TRBV5-1 and TRBJ2-2, with no clear D. V dropped 1 base and J dropped 3 bases, with 10 bases sitting between them. From germline, CDR1 is SGHRS and CDR2 YFSETQ. The CDR3 spans 15 residues. CDR3 nucleotides: TGCGCCAGCAGCTTGTCCGGCGGTGACACCGGGGAGCTGTTTTTT. Its translation is CASSLSGGDTGELFF.

This clonotype was recorded many times. This rearrangement joins TRBV4-2 to TRBJ2-5; 9 nucleotides line up with TRBD2. The V segment lost 0 bases and the J segment 5 bases; nucleotides outside the gene matches: 4. The CDR3 consists of 15 residues. The germline V gene encodes CDR1 LGHNA and CDR2 YNFKEQ. CDR3 DNA: TGTGCCAGCAGCCAAGAAACCGGACTAGCGGAGACCCAGTACTTC. This gives the protein CASSQETGLAETQYF.

The sample holds a few counts of this clonotype. The chain employs TRBV7-9 and TRBJ2-2; no reliable D call. Germline lookup yields CDR1 SEHNR and CDR2 FQNEAQ (reference sequence). The length of the CDR3 is 16 residues. V gave up 1 base and J gave up 5 bases, with 14 bases separating them. The DNA for the CDR3 is TGTGCCAGCAGCTTAGTGCCCCAGAAGAGGACCGGGGAGCTGTTTTTT. Translation: CASSLVPQKRTGELFF. The full variable domain, rest sourced from reference TRBV7-9 and TRBJ2-2, is DTGVSQNPRHKITKRGQNVTFRCDPISEHNRLYWYRQTLGQGPEFLTYFQNEAQLEKSRLLSDRFSAERPKGSFSTLEIQRTEQGDSAMYLCASSLVPQKRTGELFFGEGSRLTVL.

A remark on this clonotype: At one of its ends the junction is not consistent with the germline gene, which may arise from a read error. V and J are TRBV2 and TRBJ2-7, with TRBD1 identical over 7 bases. The germline gives CDR1 SNHLY, CDR2 FYNNEI. The CDR3 totals 15 residues. As DNA, the CDR3 is TGTGCCGGCAGTGAACTGGGACAGCTCTCCTACGAGCAGTACTTC. Its protein product is CAGSELGQLSYEQYF. Filled out from reference TRBV2 and TRBJ2-7, the complete variable domain reads EPEVTQTPSHQVTQMGQEVILRCVPISNHLYFYWYRQILGQKVEFLVSFYNNEISEKSEIFDDQFSVERPDGSNFTLKIRSTKLEDSAMYFCAGSELGQLSYEQYFGPGTRLTVT.

There are many counts of this clonotype. The V call is TRBV7-2, the J call TRBJ2-2; no clear D. CDR3 size: 15 residues. The germline CDR1 and CDR2 sequences are SGHTA and FQGNSA. The V end lost 2 bases, the J end lost 4 bases, and 11 bases lay between the germline ends. The CDR3 region is CASSLRAPSTGELFF. CDR3 in DNA: TGTGCCAGCAGCTTAAGGGCTCCTTCCACCGGGGAGCTGTTTTTT.

This clonotype was counted many times. V usage is TRBV5-6 and J usage is TRBJ2-1; 7 bases map to TRBD1. With V trimmed by 4 bases and J by 8 bases, 6 bases remained unmatched. This CDR3 contains 13 residues. In germline, CDR1 is SGHDT, CDR2 YYEEEE. The CDR3 is CASSRDRDDEQFF. The CDR3, as DNA: TGTGCCAGCAGCCGTGACAGGGACGATGAGCAGTTCTTC. Full variable domain (missing parts from reference TRBV5-6 and TRBJ2-1): DAGVTQSPTHLIKTRGQQVTLRCSPKSGHDTVSWYQQALGQGPQFIFQYYEEEERQRGNFPDRFSGHQFPNYSSELNVNALLLGDSALYLCASSRDRDDEQFFGPGTRLTVL.

The table lists this clonotype with many counts. V gene TRBV5-1 combines with J gene TRBJ1-1; maybe TRBD1 (6 bases). Germline V gene sequence: CDR1 SGHRS, CDR2 YFSETQ. Trimming took 4 bases from V and 0 from J, leaving 10 bases between them. This CDR3 spans 14 amino acids. The CDR3 loop reads CASSLQGMNTEAFF. The CDR3, as DNA: TGCGCCAGCAGCCTCCAGGGGATGAACACTGAAGCTTTCTTT.

Only a few counts were recorded for this clonotype. The CDR3 is CASSLPWTSGSSNEQFF. The CDR3 bases are TGTGCCAGCAGCTTACCATGGACTAGCGGGAGCAGTAATGAGCAGTTCTTC. The gene calls are TRBV7-9 and TRBJ2-1; 13 nucleotides agree with TRBD2. Germline V CDR1 and CDR2: SEHNR, FQNEAQ (reference sequence). J lost 7 bases, V lost 2 bases, and 8 bases had no gene match. This CDR3 is 17 amino acids long.

This clonotype was observed a handful of times. The chain uses TRBV20-1 and TRBJ2-3, with 10 positions matching TRBD2. The germline gives CDR1 DFQATT, CDR2 SNEGSKA (reference sequence). This CDR3 is 15 amino acids long. V shed 6 bases and J 5 bases; nucleotides not matched to a gene: 11. The chain's CDR3 is CSAIRASGRGDTQYF. The CDR3 region has the DNA TGCAGTGCAATTCGGGCTAGCGGGAGAGGAGATACGCAGTATTTT.

This clonotype turned up a few times. The chain carries TRBV6-5 and TRBJ2-3; 12 nucleotides agree with TRBD1. In germline, CDR1 is MNHEY, CDR2 SVGAGI. This CDR3 has 17 residues. V dropped 0 bases and J dropped 1; count of bases not matched to a gene: 2. The CDR3: CASSYSRDRGRTDTQYF. Written as DNA, the CDR3 is TGTGCCAGCAGTTACTCTCGGGACAGGGGGCGCACAGATACGCAGTATTTT.

This clonotype came up many times. The V gene is TRBV20-1, the J gene TRBJ2-1; D could derive from TRBD1 or TRBD2 (5 bases each). Trimming cost V 4 bases and J 1 base, with 14 bases left between them. Germline assignment: CDR1 DFQATT and CDR2 SNEGSKA (reference sequence). The CDR3 consists of 15 residues. CDR3 coding DNA: TGCAGTGCTACAACCGGGACGCCATCCTACAATGAGCAGTTCTTC. It codes for CSATTGTPSYNEQFF.

This clonotype was found a few times. The chain couples TRBV19 to TRBJ1-1, with D perhaps TRBD1 (5 bases). V was cut by 0 bases and J by 5 bases, with 10 bases left in between. The CDR3 consists of 14 residues. CDR1 is LNHDA, CDR2 SQIVND, per germline (reference sequence). The CDR3 loop is CASSIDGGSTEAFF. Written as DNA, the CDR3 is TGTGCCAGTAGTATAGATGGGGGTAGTACTGAAGCTTTCTTT. The full variable domain, its missing parts supplied by reference TRBV19 and TRBJ1-1, is DGGITQSPKYLFRKEGQNVTLSCEQNLNHDAMYWYRQDPGQGLRLIYYSQIVNDFQKGDIAEGYSVSREKKESFPLTVTSAQKNPTAFYLCASSIDGGSTEAFFGQGTRLTVV.

This clonotype turned up a few times. The chain uses TRBV18 and TRBJ2-1; the D gene is possibly TRBD1 (5 bases). The V gene lost 3 bases and the J gene lost 4 bases, with 13 bases spanning the gap. The germline V gene encodes CDR1 KGHSH and CDR2 LQKENI. The length of the CDR3 is 15 residues. CDR3 region: CASSPLGHTYNEQFF. The CDR3 DNA sequence: TGTGCCAGCTCACCTCTCGGACATACTTACAATGAGCAGTTCTTC.

This clonotype was detected a few times. V and J are TRBV7-8 and TRBJ2-1, with 7 bases aligning to TRBD2. The V gene's germline CDR1 is SGHVS and CDR2 FQNEAQ. The CDR3 length is 16 residues. After removal of 3 bases from V and 6 bases from J, the junction contained 11 bases not matched to a gene. The CDR3 spells CASSFTGSSGANEQFF. Here the CDR3 DNA reads TGTGCCAGCAGCTTTACGGGGTCTAGCGGCGCCAATGAGCAGTTCTTC.

This clonotype was picked up many times. The rearrangement joins TRBV5-1 to TRBJ2-5; 8 bases align to TRBD2. The V gene's germline CDR1 is SGHRS and CDR2 YFSETQ. J lost 1 base, V lost 4 bases, and 3 bases had no gene match. The CDR3 spans 14 residues. CDR3 protein: CASSVSGTQETQYF. Written as DNA, the CDR3 is TGCGCCAGCAGCGTTAGCGGGACCCAAGAGACCCAGTACTTC.